The source of this T cell receptor beta chain is a study of blood T cells in healthy people across ages. Findings and limits, study-wide: When set beside aged donors, long-lived donors presented more naive CD4+ cells and higher diversity. Unsorted PBMCs prevented conclusive naive versus antigen-experienced comparison.

Ten or more counts support this clonotype. The target antigen is unknown. Combining a sample-barcoded 5' primer with a J-beta primer mix, a second PCR ran for roughly 7 to 11 cycles. A 12-random-nucleotide template-switch adaptor tagged each cDNA molecule. Via MiXCR, TCRdb re-called the 5' RACE reads, giving one row per CDR3 protein. This sample has around 800,000 distinct CDR3 sequences, with roughly 46% found just once. With V trimmed by 6 bases and J by 4 bases, 9 bases remained unmatched. This CDR3 is 15 amino acids long. The receptor was isolated from a man of 80 years or more in good health. Source material: blood. The V gene is TRBV12-3 or TRBV12-4, the J gene TRBJ2-1, with TRBD1 identical over 7 bases. The CDR3 DNA sequence: TGTGCCAGCAGACCCCCCGGGACAGCTTACAATGAGCAGTTCTTC. It translates to CASRPPGTAYNEQFF.